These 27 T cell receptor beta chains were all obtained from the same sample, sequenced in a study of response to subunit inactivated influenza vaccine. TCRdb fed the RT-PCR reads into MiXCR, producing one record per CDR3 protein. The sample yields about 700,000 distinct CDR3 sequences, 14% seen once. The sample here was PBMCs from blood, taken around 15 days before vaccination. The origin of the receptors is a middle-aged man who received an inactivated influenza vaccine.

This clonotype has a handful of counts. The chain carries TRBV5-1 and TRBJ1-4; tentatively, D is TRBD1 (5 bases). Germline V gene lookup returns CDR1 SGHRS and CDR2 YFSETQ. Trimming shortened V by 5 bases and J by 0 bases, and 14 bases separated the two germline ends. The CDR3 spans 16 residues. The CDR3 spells CASSSGTSSTNEKLFF. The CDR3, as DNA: TGCGCCAGCAGTTCCGGGACCTCCTCAACTAATGAAAAACTGTTTTTT.

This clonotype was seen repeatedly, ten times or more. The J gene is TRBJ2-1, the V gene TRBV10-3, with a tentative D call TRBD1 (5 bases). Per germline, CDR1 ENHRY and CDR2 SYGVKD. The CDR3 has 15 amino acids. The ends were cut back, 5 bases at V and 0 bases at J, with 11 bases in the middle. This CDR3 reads CAISHQGTSYNEQFF. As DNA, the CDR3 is TGTGCCATCAGTCACCAGGGAACCTCCTACAATGAGCAGTTCTTC.

The CDR3 here is CAAQPPLGGRSQEGLSSYEQYF. Here the CDR3 DNA reads TGTGCCGCACAGCCCCCCCTCGGCGGACGAAGCCAAGAAGGATTATCCTCCTACGAGCAGTACTTC. V usage is TRBV27 and J usage is TRBJ2-7, with D uncertain. Trimming pared 11 bases from V and 0 bases from J, leaving 41 bases between. This CDR3 is 22 amino acids long. Germline V lookup: CDR1 MNHEY, CDR2 SMNVEV (reference sequence).

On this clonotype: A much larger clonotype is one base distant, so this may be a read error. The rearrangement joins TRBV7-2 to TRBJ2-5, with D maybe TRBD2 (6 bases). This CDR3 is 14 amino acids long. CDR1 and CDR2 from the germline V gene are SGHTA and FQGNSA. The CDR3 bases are TGTGCCAGCAGCCCTGGAGGGAGACAAGAGACCAAGTACTTC. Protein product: CASSPGGRQETKYF. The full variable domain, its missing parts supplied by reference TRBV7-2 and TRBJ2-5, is GAGVSQSPSNKVTEKGKDVELRCDPISGHTALYWYRQSLGQGLEFLIYFQGNSAPDKSGLPSDRFSAERTGGSVSTLTIQRTQQEDSAVYLCASSPGGRQETKYFGPGTRLLVL.

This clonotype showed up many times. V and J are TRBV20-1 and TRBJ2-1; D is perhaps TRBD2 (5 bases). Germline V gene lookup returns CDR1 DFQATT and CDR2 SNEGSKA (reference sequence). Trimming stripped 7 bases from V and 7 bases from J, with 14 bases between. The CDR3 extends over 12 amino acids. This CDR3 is CSGTRARNEQFF. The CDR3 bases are TGCAGTGGGACTCGGGCGAGGAATGAGCAGTTCTTC.

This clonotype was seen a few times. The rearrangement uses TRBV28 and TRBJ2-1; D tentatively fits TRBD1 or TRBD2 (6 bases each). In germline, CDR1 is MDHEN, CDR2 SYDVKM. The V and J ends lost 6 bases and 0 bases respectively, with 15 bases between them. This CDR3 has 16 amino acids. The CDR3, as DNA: TGTGCCAGCAGCCGAACGGGGGCTGCCTCCTACAATGAGCAGTTCTTC. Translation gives CASSRTGAASYNEQFF.

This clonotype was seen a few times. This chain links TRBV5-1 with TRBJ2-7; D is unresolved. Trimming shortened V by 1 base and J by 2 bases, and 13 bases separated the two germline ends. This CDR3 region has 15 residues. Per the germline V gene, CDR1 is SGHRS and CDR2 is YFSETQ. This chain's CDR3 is CASSLIQGNAYEQYF. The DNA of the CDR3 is TGCGCCAGCAGCTTGATCCAAGGGAACGCCTACGAGCAGTACTTC.

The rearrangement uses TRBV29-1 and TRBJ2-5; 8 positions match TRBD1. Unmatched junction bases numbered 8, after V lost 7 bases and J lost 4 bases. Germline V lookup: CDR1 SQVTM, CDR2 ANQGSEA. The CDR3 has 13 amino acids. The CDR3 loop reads CSGDTGGGETQYF. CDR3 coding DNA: TGCAGCGGAGACACAGGGGGTGGAGAGACCCAGTACTTC.

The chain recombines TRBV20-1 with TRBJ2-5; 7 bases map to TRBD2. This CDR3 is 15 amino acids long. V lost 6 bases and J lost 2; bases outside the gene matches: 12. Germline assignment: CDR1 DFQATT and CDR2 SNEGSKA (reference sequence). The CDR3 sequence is CSAMGLPETQETQYF. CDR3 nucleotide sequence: TGCAGTGCAATGGGACTACCGGAAACACAAGAGACCCAGTACTTC.

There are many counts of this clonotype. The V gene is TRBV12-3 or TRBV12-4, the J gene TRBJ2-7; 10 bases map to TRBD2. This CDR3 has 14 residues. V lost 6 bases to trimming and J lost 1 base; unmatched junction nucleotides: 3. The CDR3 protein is CASSPSGGSYEQYF. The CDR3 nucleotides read TGTGCCAGCAGCCCTAGCGGGGGTTCCTACGAGCAGTACTTC.

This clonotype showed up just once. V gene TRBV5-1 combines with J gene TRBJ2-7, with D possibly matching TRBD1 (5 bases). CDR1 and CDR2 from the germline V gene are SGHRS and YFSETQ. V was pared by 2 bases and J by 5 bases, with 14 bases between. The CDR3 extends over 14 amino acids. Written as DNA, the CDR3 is TGCGCCAGCAGCTTAGAAAGGGGTTCCCACGAGCAGTACTTC. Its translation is CASSLERGSHEQYF.

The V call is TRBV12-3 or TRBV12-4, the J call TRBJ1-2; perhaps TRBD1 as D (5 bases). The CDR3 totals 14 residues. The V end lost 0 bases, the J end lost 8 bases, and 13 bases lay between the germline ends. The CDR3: CASSLAGGARGYTF. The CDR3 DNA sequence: TGTGCCAGCAGTTTAGCGGGGGGTGCGAGAGGCTACACCTTC.

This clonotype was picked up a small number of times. The CDR3, as DNA: TGTGCCAGCAGCTTCCAGAATCGGGGCAGGGCCACCTACGAGCAGTACTTC. This sequence encodes CASSFQNRGRATYEQYF. This chain links TRBV11-1 with TRBJ2-7, with D perhaps given as TRBD1 or TRBD2 (5 bases each). The CDR3 covers 17 residues. V was pared by 3 bases and J by 2 bases, with 20 bases between. Germline assignment: CDR1 SGHAT and CDR2 FQDESV (reference sequence). Complete variable domain (other parts from reference TRBV11-1 and TRBJ2-7): EAEVAQSPRYKITEKSQAVAFWCDPISGHATLYWYRQILGQGPELLVQFQDESVVDDSQLPKDRFSAERLKGVDSTLKIQPAELGDSAMYLCASSFQNRGRATYEQYFGPGTRLTVT.

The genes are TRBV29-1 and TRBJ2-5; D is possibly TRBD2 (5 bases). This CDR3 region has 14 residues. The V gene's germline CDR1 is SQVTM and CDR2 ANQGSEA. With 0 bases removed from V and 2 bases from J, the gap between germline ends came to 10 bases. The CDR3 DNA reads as TGCAGCGTTGAAGAAGGAGGCGGACAAGAGACCCAGTACTTC. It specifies CSVEEGGGQETQYF.

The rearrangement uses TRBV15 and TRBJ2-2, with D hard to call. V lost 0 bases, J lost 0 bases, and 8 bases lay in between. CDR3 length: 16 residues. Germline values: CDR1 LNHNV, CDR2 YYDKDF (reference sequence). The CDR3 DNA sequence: TGTGCCACCAGCAGAGAGTCACAACCGAACACCGGGGAGCTGTTTTTT. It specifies CATSRESQPNTGELFF.

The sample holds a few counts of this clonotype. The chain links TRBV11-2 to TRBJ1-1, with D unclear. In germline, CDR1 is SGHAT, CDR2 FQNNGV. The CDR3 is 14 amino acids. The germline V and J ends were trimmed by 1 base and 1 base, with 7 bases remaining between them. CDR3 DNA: TGTGCCAGCAGCTTAGCGATCCAGAACACTGAAGCTTTCTTT. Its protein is CASSLAIQNTEAFF.

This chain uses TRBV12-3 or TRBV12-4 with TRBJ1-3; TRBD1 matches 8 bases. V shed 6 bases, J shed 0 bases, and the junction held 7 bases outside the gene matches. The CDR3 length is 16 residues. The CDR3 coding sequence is TGTGCCAGCAGCAGGGGACAGGTGAACTCTGGAAACACCATATATTTT. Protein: CASSRGQVNSGNTIYF.

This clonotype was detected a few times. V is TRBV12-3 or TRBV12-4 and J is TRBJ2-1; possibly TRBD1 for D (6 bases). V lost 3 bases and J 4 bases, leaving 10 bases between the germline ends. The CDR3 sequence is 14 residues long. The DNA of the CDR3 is TGTGCCAGCAGTTTGGCCGGACAGTACAATGAGCAGTTCTTC. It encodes CASSLAGQYNEQFF.

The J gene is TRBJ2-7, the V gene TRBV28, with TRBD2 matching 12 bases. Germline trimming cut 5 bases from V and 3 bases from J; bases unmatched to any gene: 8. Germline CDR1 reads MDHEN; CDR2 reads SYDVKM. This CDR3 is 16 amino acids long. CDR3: CASSTILAGGRYEQYF. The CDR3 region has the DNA TGTGCCAGCAGTACTATACTAGCGGGAGGACGCTACGAGCAGTACTTC.

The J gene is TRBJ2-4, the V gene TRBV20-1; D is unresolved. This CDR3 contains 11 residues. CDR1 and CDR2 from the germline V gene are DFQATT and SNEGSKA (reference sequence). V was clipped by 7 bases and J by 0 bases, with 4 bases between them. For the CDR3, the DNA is TGCAGTGAGGTAGCCAAAAACATTCAGTACTTC. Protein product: CSEVAKNIQYF.

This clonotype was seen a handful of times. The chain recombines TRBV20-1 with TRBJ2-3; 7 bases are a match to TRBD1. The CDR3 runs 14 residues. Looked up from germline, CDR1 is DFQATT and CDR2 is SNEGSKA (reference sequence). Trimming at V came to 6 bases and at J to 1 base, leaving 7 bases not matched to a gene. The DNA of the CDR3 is TGCAGTGCAAAAAGACAGGGAGGCACAGATACGCAGTATTTT. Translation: CSAKRQGGTDTQYF.

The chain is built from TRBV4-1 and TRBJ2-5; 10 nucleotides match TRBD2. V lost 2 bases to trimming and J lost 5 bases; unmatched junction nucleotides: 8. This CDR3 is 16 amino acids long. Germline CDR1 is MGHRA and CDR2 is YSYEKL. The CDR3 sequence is CASSQWPSSGGETQYF. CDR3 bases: TGCGCCAGCAGCCAATGGCCTTCTAGCGGGGGCGAGACCCAGTACTTC.

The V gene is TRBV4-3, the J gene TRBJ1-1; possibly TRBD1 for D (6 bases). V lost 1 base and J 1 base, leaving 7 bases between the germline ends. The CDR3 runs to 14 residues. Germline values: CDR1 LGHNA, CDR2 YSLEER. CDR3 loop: CASSQGQENTEAFF. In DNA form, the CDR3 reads TGCGCCAGCAGCCAAGGACAGGAGAACACTGAAGCTTTCTTT.

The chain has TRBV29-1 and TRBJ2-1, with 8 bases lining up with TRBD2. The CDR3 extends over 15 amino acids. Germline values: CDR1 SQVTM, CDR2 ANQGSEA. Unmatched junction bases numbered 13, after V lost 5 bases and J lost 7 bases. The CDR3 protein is CSVSSGETNVNEQFF. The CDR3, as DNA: TGCAGCGTTAGTAGCGGGGAAACTAATGTGAATGAGCAGTTCTTC.

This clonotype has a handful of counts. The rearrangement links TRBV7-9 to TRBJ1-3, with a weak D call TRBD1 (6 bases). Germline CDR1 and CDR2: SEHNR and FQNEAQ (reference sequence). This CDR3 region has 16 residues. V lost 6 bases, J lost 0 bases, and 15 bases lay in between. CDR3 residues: CASSLLDRTSGNTIYF. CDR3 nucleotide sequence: TGTGCCAGCAGTTTACTAGACAGGACCTCTGGAAACACCATATATTTT.

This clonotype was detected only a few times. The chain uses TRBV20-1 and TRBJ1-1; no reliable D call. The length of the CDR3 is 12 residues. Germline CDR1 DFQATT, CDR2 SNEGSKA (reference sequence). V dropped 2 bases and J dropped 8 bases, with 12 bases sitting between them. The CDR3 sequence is CSARSRGREAFF. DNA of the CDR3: TGCAGTGCTAGATCGAGAGGAAGAGAAGCTTTCTTT.

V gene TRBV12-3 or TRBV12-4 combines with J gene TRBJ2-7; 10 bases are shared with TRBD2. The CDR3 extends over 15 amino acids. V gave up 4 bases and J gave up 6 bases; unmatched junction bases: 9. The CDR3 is CASSSGLAAMGEQYF. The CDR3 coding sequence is TGTGCCAGCAGTTCCGGACTAGCGGCGATGGGCGAGCAGTACTTC.